The 32 T cell receptor beta chains below come from one sample, sequenced in a study of cytomegalovirus exposure and HLA in healthy donors. PCR amplification relied on 60 Vbeta primers (plus 13 Jbeta primers). Produced via immunoSEQ multiplex PCR; TCRdb's table is partial and in-frame only. The sample records fewer than 25,000 clones, approximately 84% being singletons. Sequencing input: PBMCs. The source of these receptors is a human donor in good health.

This clone showed up just once. J is TRBJ2-1 and V is TRBV11-1, with 8 bases lining up with TRBD1. V lost 2 bases to trimming and J lost 9 bases; unmatched junction nucleotides: 3. Germline loops: CDR1 SGHAT, CDR2 FQDESV (reference sequence). The CDR3 is 13 residues long. Here the CDR3 DNA reads TGTGCCAGCAGCTTACAGGGGGCCACTGAGCAGTTCTTC. It codes for CASSLQGATEQFF. Full variable domain (missing parts from reference TRBV11-1 and TRBJ2-1): EAEVAQSPRYKITEKSQAVAFWCDPISGHATLYWYRQILGQGPELLVQFQDESVVDDSQLPKDRFSAERLKGVDSTLKIQPAELGDSAMYLCASSLQGATEQFFGPGTRLTVL.

The CDR3 sequence is CASSVESGRVRDTQYF. The CDR3 nucleotides read TGTGCCAGCAGCGTAGAATCCGGCAGGGTGAGAGATACGCAGTATTTT. The chain uses TRBV9 and TRBJ2-3, with D perhaps matching TRBD1 (5 bases). Germline V lookup: CDR1 SGDLS, CDR2 YYNGEE. V was shortened by 0 bases and J by 5 bases, with 16 bases between the two germline ends. The CDR3 is made up of 16 amino acids. Looking up the rest from reference TRBV9 and TRBJ2-3 gives the full variable domain: DSGVTQTPKHLITATGQRVTLRCSPRSGDLSVYWYQQSLDQGLQFLIQYYNGEERAKGNILERFSAQQFPDLHSELNLSSLELGDSALYFCASSVESGRVRDTQYFGPGTRLTVL.

This clone was counted a few times. V usage is TRBV27 and J usage is TRBJ2-5; 7 positions agree with TRBD1. Trimming removed 0 bases from V and 1 base from J; junction bases left unmatched: 8. Germline CDR1 and CDR2: MNHEY and SMNVEV (reference sequence). This CDR3 has 17 amino acids. The CDR3 DNA follows: TGTGCCAGCAGTTTATCGAGAGGACAGGCGTTCCAAGAGACCCAGTACTTC. The encoded protein is CASSLSRGQAFQETQYF.

The rearrangement joins TRBV9 to TRBJ1-3; 7 bases agree with TRBD1. Germline V gene data show CDR1 as SGDLS and CDR2 as YYNGEE. After removal of 4 bases from V and 1 base from J, the junction contained 8 bases not matched to a gene. The CDR3 is made up of 16 amino acids. The DNA for the CDR3 is TGTGCCAGCAGCTCTCGTGACAGGGCATCTGGAAACACCATATATTTT. It codes for CASSSRDRASGNTIYF.

The rearrangement joins TRBV27 to TRBJ2-2; D is unresolved. The germline V gene encodes CDR1 MNHEY and CDR2 SMNVEV (reference sequence). With 2 bases removed from V and 2 bases from J, the gap between germline ends came to 12 bases. This CDR3 is built from 16 residues. CDR3 amino acids: CASSLIAFANTGELFF. The CDR3, as DNA: TGTGCCAGCAGTTTAATCGCGTTCGCAAACACCGGGGAGCTGTTTTTT.

V usage is TRBV9 and J usage is TRBJ2-3; perhaps TRBD2 as D (6 bases). The germline V gene encodes CDR1 SGDLS and CDR2 YYNGEE. V was trimmed by 1 base and J by 6 bases, leaving 18 bases between them. The CDR3 extends over 16 amino acids. Here the CDR3 DNA reads TGTGCCAGCAGCGTAATAAGTCGGGGGAATGACGATACGCAGTATTTT. Translation: CASSVISRGNDDTQYF.

The V call is TRBV11-1, the J call TRBJ1-2, with 7 bases matching TRBD1. With V trimmed by 4 bases and J by 0 bases, 14 bases remained unmatched. CDR1 SGHAT and CDR2 FQDESV come from the germline V gene (reference sequence). This CDR3 contains 18 residues. The CDR3 sequence is CASSSARDSSKSNYGYTF. CDR3 in DNA: TGTGCCAGCAGCTCCGCGAGGGACAGTAGTAAATCTAACTATGGCTACACCTTC. The variable domain in full, with the rest retrieved from reference TRBV11-1 and TRBJ1-2, is EAEVAQSPRYKITEKSQAVAFWCDPISGHATLYWYRQILGQGPELLVQFQDESVVDDSQLPKDRFSAERLKGVDSTLKIQPAELGDSAMYLCASSSARDSSKSNYGYTFGSGTRLTVV.

The V call is TRBV11-2, the J call TRBJ2-3, with D perhaps TRBD2 (6 bases). Trimming left V 3 bases short and J 6 bases short, with 10 bases between. Germline assignment: CDR1 SGHAT and CDR2 FQNNGV. The CDR3 is made up of 13 amino acids. In DNA form, the CDR3 reads TGTGCCAGCAGCTTGGAGGGGTGGGATACGCAGTATTTT. Translated, it gives CASSLEGWDTQYF.

The chain joins TRBV6-5 to TRBJ2-1; 8 bases map to TRBD2. Trimming took 4 bases from V and 10 from J; bases not matched to a gene: 12. The CDR3 is made up of 15 amino acids. Germline lookup yields CDR1 MNHEY and CDR2 SVGAGI. The CDR3 region has the DNA TGTGCCAGCAGTTCCGGGACTAGTGTCTTTGGGGAGCAGTTCTTC. It translates to CASSSGTSVFGEQFF.

V and J are TRBV4-3 and TRBJ1-1; D unclear. Per the germline V gene, CDR1 is LGHNA and CDR2 is YSLEER. This CDR3 is built from 13 residues. Trimming took 8 bases from V and 1 from J, leaving 11 bases between them. For the CDR3, the DNA is TGCGCCAGCCGAGTACAGAGGAACACTGAAGCTTTCTTT. This encodes CASRVQRNTEAFF.

The chain recombines TRBV7-2 with TRBJ2-5, with 7 bases matching TRBD1. The J call may be incorrect, as the DNA end agrees better with TRBJ2-7. CDR3 length: 13 amino acids. CDR1 is SGHTA and CDR2 is FQGNSA in the germline V gene. Written as DNA, the CDR3 is TGTGCCAGCAGCCGCGACAGGGTCAACGAGCAGTACTTC. It encodes CASSRDRVNEQYF.

This chain connects TRBV29-1 to TRBJ1-4, with 11 bases identical to TRBD1. Per the germline V gene, CDR1 is SQVTM and CDR2 is ANQGSEA. The CDR3 totals 16 residues. Losses at the gene ends were 1 base for V and 2 bases for J; bases not matched to a gene: 3. The CDR3 here is CSVEGGQGETNEKLFF. Here the CDR3 DNA reads TGCAGCGTTGAAGGGGGACAGGGGGAGACTAATGAAAAACTGTTTTTT.

The chain couples TRBV7-6 to TRBJ1-1; TRBD1 aligns across 7 bases. The CDR3 extends over 14 amino acids. Germline CDR1 SGHVS, CDR2 FNYEAQ. Unmatched junction bases numbered 5, after V lost 2 bases and J lost 5 bases. CDR3 residues: CASSLKTRGTEAFF. The CDR3 DNA reads TGTGCCAGCAGCTTAAAAACCAGGGGGACTGAAGCTTTCTTT.

The chain couples TRBV29-1 to TRBJ2-3, with 8 nucleotides matching TRBD1. V trimming: 8 bases; J trimming: 5 bases; junction bases outside the gene matches: 9. CDR1 SQVTM and CDR2 ANQGSEA come from the germline V gene. The CDR3 sequence is 13 residues long. The DNA of the CDR3 is TGCAGCCGCTCAGGGGGCATTGGAGATACGCAGTATTTT. It codes for CSRSGGIGDTQYF.

The chain recombines TRBV15 with TRBJ1-5; tentative D call: TRBD1 (5 bases). CDR1 LNHNV and CDR2 YYDKDF come from the germline V gene (reference sequence). The CDR3 extends over 17 amino acids. V lost 1 base to trimming and J lost 1 base, with 14 bases between them. The CDR3 nucleotides read TGTGCCACCAGCAGAGCGGGACTGGACGGCAGCAATCAGCCCCAGCATTTT. Encoded protein: CATSRAGLDGSNQPQHF.

A few counts support this clone. The genes are TRBV4-2 and TRBJ1-4; weak D call: TRBD1 (6 bases). With 0 bases removed from V and 7 bases from J, the gap between germline ends came to 12 bases. Germline CDR1 reads LGHNA; CDR2 reads YNFKEQ. This CDR3 is 15 amino acids long. The CDR3 sequence is CASSQDVRDTEKLFF. CDR3 in DNA: TGTGCCAGCAGCCAAGATGTAAGGGACACTGAAAAACTGTTTTTT.

This chain joins TRBV6-5 and TRBJ1-6, with a possible D match to TRBD1 (6 bases). This CDR3 is built from 15 residues. CDR1 and CDR2 from the germline V gene are MNHEY and SVGAGI. Trimming took 5 bases from V and 9 from J, leaving 17 bases between them. The CDR3 bases are TGTGCCAGCAGTCAATACAGGGAGGGAAGTTCACCCCTCCACTTT. It yields the protein CASSQYREGSSPLHF.

The V and J genes are TRBV6-4 and TRBJ2-3, with 11 bases fitting TRBD2. V shed 0 bases, J shed 3 bases, and the junction held 2 bases outside the gene matches. The CDR3 contains 16 residues. Germline CDR1 MRHNA, CDR2 SNTAGT. The CDR3 nucleotides are TGTGCCAGCAGTGACTCGATAGCGGGAGGGACAGATACGCAGTATTTT. This codes for CASSDSIAGGTDTQYF.

V gene TRBV11-2 combines with J gene TRBJ2-3; 10 bases align to TRBD2. With V trimmed by 4 bases and J by 1 base, 8 bases remained unmatched. CDR1 and CDR2 from the germline V gene are SGHAT and FQNNGV. This CDR3 has 17 residues. CDR3 DNA sequence: TGTGCCAGCAGCTCCTCCGCCGGACTAGCGGGCACAGATACGCAGTATTTT. The encoded protein is CASSSSAGLAGTDTQYF.

The chain couples TRBV28 to TRBJ1-6; D perhaps matches TRBD1 (6 bases). Looked up from germline, CDR1 is MDHEN and CDR2 is SYDVKM. This CDR3 spans 16 amino acids. V was trimmed by 5 bases and J by 12 bases, leaving 23 bases between them. The CDR3 sequence: CASSPSGGLIIQPLHF. The CDR3 DNA reads as TGTGCCAGCAGTCCGAGTGGGGGCCTGATAATTCAACCCCTCCACTTT.

The chain links TRBV19 to TRBJ1-2; D is unresolved. The ends were cut back, 6 bases at V and 2 bases at J, with 4 bases in the middle. Germline CDR1 is LNHDA and CDR2 is SQIVND (reference sequence). This CDR3 is built from 11 residues. The CDR3 loop reads CASSLNYGYTF. The CDR3 DNA follows: TGTGCCAGTAGCTTGAACTATGGCTACACCTTC.

This clone showed up just once. This CDR3 is CASSPDRDFWSPLHF. Written as DNA, the CDR3 is TGTGCCAGCAGTCCGGACAGGGATTTTTGGTCACCCCTCCACTTT. This rearrangement joins TRBV25-1 to TRBJ1-6; 8 nucleotides agree with TRBD1. Trimming took 5 bases from V and 10 from J; bases not matched to a gene: 10. Germline CDR1 MGHDK, CDR2 SYGVNS. The CDR3 is 15 amino acids.

The chain combines TRBV6-5 with TRBJ2-7; D might be TRBD2 (5 bases). Germline V gene sequence: CDR1 MNHEY, CDR2 SVGAGI. With 6 bases removed from V and 2 bases from J, the gap between germline ends came to 11 bases. This CDR3 spans 13 amino acids. This CDR3 is CASRGWGAYEQYF. The CDR3 DNA sequence: TGTGCCAGCAGAGGGTGGGGAGCCTACGAGCAGTACTTC.

The chain uses TRBV5-1 and TRBJ1-3; D ambiguous. The CDR3 runs to 16 residues. Trimming shortened V by 4 bases and J by 0 bases, and 14 bases separated the two germline ends. The V gene's germline CDR1 is SGHRS and CDR2 YFSETQ. The DNA of the CDR3 is TGCGCCAGCAGCCAGTCGGGTATTTTCTCTGGAAACACCATATATTTT. Protein product: CASSQSGIFSGNTIYF. Drawing the rest from reference TRBV5-1 and TRBJ1-3, the complete variable domain is KAGVTQTPRYLIKTRGQQVTLSCSPISGHRSVSWYQQTPGQGLQFLFEYFSETQRNKGNFPGRFSGRQFSNSRSEMNVSTLELGDSALYLCASSQSGIFSGNTIYFGEGSWLTVV.

The chain links TRBV29-1 to TRBJ2-1; 7 nucleotides agree with TRBD2. The CDR3 has 14 residues. J gave up 8 bases and V 6 bases, and 13 bases lay outside the gene matches. Germline V gives CDR1 SQVTM, CDR2 ANQGSEA. CDR3 bases: TGCAGCGTGTCCGGGACTACCCTTGCGCATGAGCAGTTCTTC. This sequence encodes CSVSGTTLAHEQFF.

The chain couples TRBV6-1 to TRBJ2-1; D is uncertain. Deletions cut 2 bases from V and 9 bases from J, with 14 bases between. The CDR3 runs 14 residues. Germline lookup yields CDR1 MNHNS and CDR2 SASEGT. This CDR3 is CASSESGRIFEQFF. The DNA of the CDR3 is TGTGCCAGCAGTGAAAGTGGCAGAATCTTTGAGCAGTTCTTC.

This chain connects TRBV30 to TRBJ1-1, with 8 bases lining up with TRBD1. The CDR3 is 14 amino acids. The J segment lost 4 bases and the V segment lost 0 bases, leaving 4 bases of the junction unmatched. From germline, CDR1 is GTSNPN and CDR2 SVGIG (reference sequence). The CDR3 here is CAWSVQTGGTEAFF. The CDR3 nucleotides read TGTGCCTGGAGTGTACAAACAGGGGGCACTGAAGCTTTCTTT.

Only one count was recorded for this clone. This chain connects TRBV28 to TRBJ1-1; no firm D call. The germline V gene encodes CDR1 MDHEN and CDR2 SYDVKM. The V gene lost 4 bases and the J gene lost 7 bases, with 10 bases spanning the gap. This CDR3 contains 12 residues. CDR3 bases: TGTGCCAGCAGTTCCCTTCGACTTGAAGCTTTCTTT. This encodes CASSSLRLEAFF.

Here the CDR3 DNA reads TGTGCCAGCAGCAGTGGACAGGGGGTTACGCCCCAGCATTTT. Translating gives CASSSGQGVTPQHF. The gene calls are TRBV6-5 and TRBJ1-5; 10 bases match TRBD1. Trimming cost V 6 bases and J 9 bases; bases outside gene matches: 8. The CDR3 totals 14 residues. Germline loops: CDR1 MNHEY, CDR2 SVGAGI.

The J gene is TRBJ2-7, the V gene TRBV14; 10 bases are a match to TRBD1. V shed 4 bases, J shed 1 base, and the junction held 4 bases outside the gene matches. Germline CDR1 and CDR2: SGHDN and FVKESK. The CDR3 extends over 15 amino acids. CDR3 protein: CASSRSGQGSYEQYF. The CDR3 bases are TGTGCCAGCAGCCGTTCGGGACAGGGGTCCTACGAGCAGTACTTC.

This CDR3 is CASSQLLQVNYGYTF. Written as DNA, the CDR3 is TGCGCCAGCAGCCAATTATTACAAGTTAACTATGGCTACACCTTC. The chain combines TRBV4-1 with TRBJ1-2; D not resolved. CDR1 and CDR2 (germline): MGHRA, YSYEKL. The CDR3 spans 15 residues. Trimming left V 2 bases short and J 1 base short, with 11 bases between.

The V gene is TRBV27, the J gene TRBJ1-6; a weak D match, TRBD1 (5 bases). CDR3 size: 16 residues. The V end lost 9 bases, the J end lost 7 bases, and 22 bases lay between the germline ends. Germline-derived CDR1 and CDR2 are MNHEY and SMNVEV (reference sequence). CDR3 amino acids: CASPSHSREENSPLHF. In nucleotides, the CDR3 is TGTGCCAGTCCTTCCCACTCCAGGGAGGAAAATTCACCCCTCCACTTT.